The clone carrying this T cell receptor (beta chain) was counted only a few times. Its antigen is unknown. This CDR3 is 14 amino acids long. The ends were cut back, 3 bases at V and 5 bases at J, with 12 bases in the middle. Germline lookup yields CDR1 KGHDR and CDR2 SFDVKD. Using a J-beta primer mix together with a sample-barcoded 5' primer, a second PCR was run for about 7 to 12 cycles. One entry per CDR3 protein, called by TCRdb with MiXCR from the 5' RACE reads. The sample records around 870,000 distinct CDR3 sequences, under 35% being singletons. The total RNA that was extracted per sample amounted to at least 6 micrograms. The data stem from a study of blood T cells in healthy people across ages. Study details: About one barcoded beta molecule per two T cells was captured by template switching. Study-wide findings and caveats: What prevented conclusive comparison of naive and antigen-experienced cells was that PBMCs were unsorted. When set beside aged donors, long-lived donors presented more naive CD4+ cells and higher diversity.

The rearrangement uses TRBV24-1 and TRBJ1-1; tentative D call: TRBD1 (5 bases). The sample consisted of blood. This receptor was identified in an elderly woman in good health. Written as DNA, the CDR3 is TGTGCCACCAGTGATCCAGGGAGGGGAACTGAAGCTTTCTTT. As protein: CATSDPGRGTEAFF.